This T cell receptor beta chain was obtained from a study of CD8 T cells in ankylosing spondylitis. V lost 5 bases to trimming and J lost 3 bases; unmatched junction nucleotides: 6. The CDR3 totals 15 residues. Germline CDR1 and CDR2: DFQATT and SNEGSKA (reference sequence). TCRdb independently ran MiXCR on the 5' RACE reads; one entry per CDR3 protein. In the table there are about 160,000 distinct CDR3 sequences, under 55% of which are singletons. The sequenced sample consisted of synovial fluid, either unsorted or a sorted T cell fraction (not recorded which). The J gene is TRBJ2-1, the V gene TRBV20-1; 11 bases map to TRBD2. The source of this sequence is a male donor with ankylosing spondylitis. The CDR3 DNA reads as TGCAGTGCTTGGGTAGCGGGAGGGATCTACAATGAGCAGTTCTTC. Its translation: CSAWVAGGIYNEQFF.